These 9 T cell receptor beta chains came from one sample sequenced in a study of cytomegalovirus exposure and HLA in healthy donors (dated by TCRdb to 2017 to 2019). Libraries came from the immunoSEQ multiplex PCR assay. Held by TCRdb, this immuneACCESS table contains in-frame sequences only and omits some clones. Under half of the omission traces to an unresolved V gene where checked; the cause of the rest is unknown. In all, the sample holds fewer than 200,000 clones, and 70% to 90% of those were seen once. The top ten constitute 2% to 2.5% of the sample. Specimen: PBMCs. The receptor set was obtained from a woman aged 18-30 years in good health and CMV-seronegative.

This chain uses TRBV4-1 with TRBJ1-3; the match to TRBD1 covers 8 bases. This CDR3 comprises 16 residues. After removal of 6 bases from V and 0 bases from J, the junction contained 7 bases not matched to a gene. From germline, CDR1 is MGHRA and CDR2 YSYEKL. The DNA of the CDR3 is TGCGCCAGCAGATCCGGGACAGGAGTCTCTGGAAACACCATATATTTT. Protein: CASRSGTGVSGNTIYF.

V is TRBV7-2 and J is TRBJ1-2; the D is unclear. V was pared by 2 bases and J by 3 bases, with 13 bases between. Per germline, CDR1 SGHTA and CDR2 FQGNSA. CDR3 length equals 15 residues. CDR3 nucleotides: TGTGCCAGCAGCTTATCGTTCCGGGAGGACTATGGCTACACCTTC. Translation: CASSLSFREDYGYTF.

The chain recombines TRBV5-8 with TRBJ1-2; D is unresolved. This CDR3 is built from 16 residues. Per the germline V gene, CDR1 is SGHTS and CDR2 is YDEGEE. Trimming removed 4 bases from V and 3 bases from J, with 19 bases in between. The CDR3 DNA reads TGTGCCAGCAGCCAGACGAGGGAAGGAGTGTACTATGGCTACACCTTC. Translation: CASSQTREGVYYGYTF.

This clone was seen a single time. This chain links TRBV9 with TRBJ1-1; D call uncertain. V was trimmed by 2 bases and J by 4 bases, leaving 6 bases between them. CDR3 size: 12 residues. Germline CDR1 and CDR2: SGDLS and YYNGEE. The CDR3 nucleotides are TGTGCCAGCAGCGTGGTGAGCACTGAAGCTTTCTTT. Its translation is CASSVVSTEAFF.

The V call is TRBV12-2, the J call TRBJ2-7; TRBD1, the D gene given by the table, was not confirmed from the DNA. TRBV12-2 is listed as a pseudogene. The CDR3 is 15 residues long. The CDR3 protein is CASRVKQGGSYEQYF. Written as DNA, the CDR3 is TGTGCAAGTCGTGTCAAACAGGGGGGCTCCTACGAGCAGTACTTC.

This sequence joins TRBV15 and TRBJ2-7; D might be TRBD2 (6 bases). This CDR3 region has 12 residues. The germline V and J ends were trimmed by 5 bases and 5 bases, with 10 bases remaining between them. Germline V CDR1 and CDR2: LNHNV, YYDKDF (reference sequence). The CDR3 coding sequence is TGTGCCACCAGCCGACTAGGCGACGAGCAGTACTTC. It yields the protein CATSRLGDEQYF.

The CDR3 DNA reads TGTGCCAGCAGCCCCGGGACAGATGGCTACACCTTC. Residues: CASSPGTDGYTF. The chain uses TRBV5-4 and TRBJ1-2; 7 nucleotides match TRBD1. The CDR3 loop spans 12 amino acids. The germline gives CDR1 SGHNT, CDR2 YYREEE (reference sequence). J lost 6 bases, V lost 4 bases, and 3 bases had no gene match. The complete variable domain, with remaining parts taken from reference TRBV5-4 and TRBJ1-2, reads ETGVTQSPTHLIKTRGQQVTLRCSSQSGHNTVSWYQQALGQGPQFIFQYYREEENGRGNFPPRFSGLQFPNYSSELNVNALELDDSALYLCASSPGTDGYTFGSGTRLTVV.

The chain is built from TRBV15 and TRBJ2-7; TRBD1 is a possible D gene (5 bases). Germline values: CDR1 LNHNV, CDR2 YYDKDF (reference sequence). Between the trimmed V and J ends, which lost 1 base and 5 bases, there was a span of 9 bases. This CDR3 spans 13 amino acids. The CDR3 bases are TGTGCCACCAGCAGAGGACAGTTGAACGAGCAGTACTTC. Protein product: CATSRGQLNEQYF.

This clone was detected only once. The chain joins TRBV20-1 to TRBJ2-7; D gene uncertain. Per germline, CDR1 DFQATT and CDR2 SNEGSKA (reference sequence). The V end was cut by 2 bases, the J end by 3 bases, with 5 bases between. The CDR3 spans 11 residues. CDR3 in DNA: TGCAGTGCTAGAAGAGGCTACGAGCAGTACTTC. It specifies CSARRGYEQYF.